These 7 T cell receptor beta chains originate from one sample sequenced in a study of cytomegalovirus exposure and HLA in healthy donors. Use of 60 Vbeta and 13 Jbeta primers characterized the PCR. Only in-frame clones appear in the TCRdb table, and some are missing; sequencing was by immunoSEQ multiplex PCR. The data show approximately 97,000 clones, with around 72% seen just once and roughly 4% held by the top ten. Sequenced: PBMCs. The receptors were gathered from a man in his forties in good health and CMV-seronegative.

This clone was observed once. The rearrangement joins TRBV6-1 to TRBJ2-7; tentatively, D is TRBD2 (6 bases). Deletions cut 0 bases from V and 6 bases from J, with 9 bases between. The CDR3 runs 13 residues. Germline CDR1 MNHNS, CDR2 SASEGT. The CDR3 nucleotides read TGTGCCAGCAGTGAAGCGTGGGGAGGCGAGCAGTACTTC. Its protein product is CASSEAWGGEQYF.

Ten or more counts support this clone. This CDR3 is also generated by other DNA sequences in the sample. This sequence joins TRBV5-4 and TRBJ2-1, with TRBD1 matching over 7 bases. Germline V gives CDR1 SGHNT, CDR2 YYREEE (reference sequence). CDR3 length equals 13 residues. The V gene end was trimmed by 0 bases and the J gene end by 7 bases; junction bases not matched to a gene: 1. CDR3 nucleotide sequence: TGTGCCAGCAGCTTGGCCAGGGGGAATGAGCAGTTCTTC. Translating gives CASSLARGNEQFF.

This clone was seen only a few times. The V and J genes are TRBV5-1 and TRBJ2-7, with no clear D. V dropped 5 bases and J dropped 4 bases, with 16 bases sitting between them. CDR1 and CDR2 from the germline V gene are SGHRS and YFSETQ. The CDR3 has 14 residues. The CDR3 region has the DNA TGCGCCAGCAGTCGTACAGAGCCGAAGTACGAGCAGTACTTC. Amino acid sequence: CASSRTEPKYEQYF.

This clone has only one observation. V usage is TRBV7-9 and J usage is TRBJ2-5; D is perhaps TRBD2 (6 bases). V lost 5 bases to trimming and J lost 4 bases, with 14 bases between them. The germline gives CDR1 SEHNR, CDR2 FQNEAQ (reference sequence). The CDR3 sequence is 14 residues long. The CDR3 is CASSPSGGGETQYF. DNA of the CDR3: TGTGCCAGCAGCCCAAGTGGGGGAGGAGAGACCCAGTACTTC.

This clone was counted between two and nine times. The chain uses TRBV9 and TRBJ2-3, with 9 bases identical to TRBD2. Germline CDR1 is SGDLS and CDR2 is YYNGEE. With V trimmed by 0 bases and J by 4 bases, 9 bases remained unmatched. CDR3 size: 17 residues. CDR3 sequence reads: CASSVEFAGGPPDTQYF. The CDR3 DNA is TGTGCCAGCAGCGTAGAGTTTGCGGGGGGGCCCCCAGATACGCAGTATTTT.

This clone was detected a few times. This sequence joins TRBV5-1 and TRBJ1-4; 9 positions match TRBD1. Germline-derived CDR1 and CDR2 are SGHRS and YFSETQ. Trimming removed 4 bases from V and 6 bases from J; junction bases left unmatched: 10. CDR3 length equals 16 residues. CDR3 protein: CASSSEPGQGDEKLFF. In DNA form, the CDR3 reads TGCGCCAGCAGCAGTGAACCGGGACAGGGTGATGAAAAACTGTTTTTT.

The chain carries TRBV6-5 and TRBJ1-1, with D maybe TRBD1 (6 bases). V gave up 6 bases and J gave up 0 bases, with 14 bases separating them. CDR3 length: 15 amino acids. Germline assignment: CDR1 MNHEY and CDR2 SVGAGI. CDR3 in DNA: TGTGCCAGCAGCGTGACAGGCACCCTGAACACTGAAGCTTTCTTT. Protein product: CASSVTGTLNTEAFF.